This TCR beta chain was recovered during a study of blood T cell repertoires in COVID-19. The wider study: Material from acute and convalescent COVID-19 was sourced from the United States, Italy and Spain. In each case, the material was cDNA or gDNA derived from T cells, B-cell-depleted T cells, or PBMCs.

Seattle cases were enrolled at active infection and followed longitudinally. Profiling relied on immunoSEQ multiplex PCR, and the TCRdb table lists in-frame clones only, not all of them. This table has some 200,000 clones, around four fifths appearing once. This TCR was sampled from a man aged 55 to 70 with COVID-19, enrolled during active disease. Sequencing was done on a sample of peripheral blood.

The chain's CDR3 is CASSLGQGLGTDTQYF. CDR3 in DNA: TGCGCCAGCAGCTTGGGACAGGGTCTTGGAACAGATACGCAGTATTTT. The rearrangement joins TRBV5-1 to TRBJ2-3, with 7 bases fitting TRBD1. The CDR3 loop spans 16 amino acids. The ends lost 0 bases at V and 3 bases at J; junction bases unmatched: 7. Per germline, CDR1 SGHRS and CDR2 YFSETQ.